Reported below is one T cell receptor beta chain. Trimming cost V 4 bases and J 5 bases, with 24 bases left between them. CDR1 and CDR2 (germline): LGHNA, YSLEER. CDR3 length equals 17 residues. Profiled with immunoSEQ multiplex PCR; TCRdb holds only in-frame clones, not every one. The sample lists some 250,000 clones, nearly 90% occurring once. This record belongs to a study of blood T cell repertoires in COVID-19. The overall study: PBMCs, B-cell-depleted T cells, or T cells were the source of the cDNA or gDNA that made up the material.

The TCR was taken from a human donor in a cohort sampled during active COVID-19. The chain employs TRBV4-3 and TRBJ2-7; D possibly corresponds to TRBD2 (5 bases). The sequenced sample was peripheral blood. The DNA of the CDR3 is TGCGCCAGCAGCCCATCTCCCGGGAACACGCGGGCGGACGAGCAGTACTTC. Its protein is CASSPSPGNTRADEQYF.